The next 15 T cell receptor beta chains were all read from a single sample in a study of blood T cell repertoires in COVID-19. The data were produced by immunoSEQ multiplex PCR, yet TCRdb's version contains in-frame clones alone and is incomplete. The table includes about 310,000 clones, around 87% detected once. The sample consisted of peripheral blood. These receptors came from a man aged 50-60 years with active or convalescent COVID-19.

In nucleotides, the CDR3 is TGTGCCAGCAGTTTCCGGGAAGAAAAACTGTTTTTT. Its translation: CASSFREEKLFF. This rearrangement joins TRBV6-2 or TRBV6-3 to TRBJ1-4, with D unclear. The germline V gene encodes CDR1 MNHEY and CDR2 SVGEGT. Trimming left V 4 bases short and J 8 bases short, with 8 bases between. The CDR3 totals 12 residues.

A remark on this clone: This sample includes further DNA sequences coding for the same CDR3. The V and J genes are TRBV29-1 and TRBJ1-3; the D gene is possibly TRBD1 (5 bases). Trimming shortened V by 4 bases and J by 4 bases, and 11 bases separated the two germline ends. Germline V gene lookup returns CDR1 SQVTM and CDR2 ANQGSEA. CDR3 length equals 13 residues. CDR3 sequence: CSVGQGSGNTIYF. In nucleotides, the CDR3 is TGCAGCGTTGGGCAGGGAAGCGGAAACACCATATATTTT.

V gene TRBV7-3 combines with J gene TRBJ2-1; 7 nucleotides align to TRBD2. The CDR3 has 19 residues. The trim removed 5 bases at V and 1 base at J, leaving 17 bases unmatched. Germline assignment: CDR1 SGHTA and CDR2 FQGTGA. Here the CDR3 reads CASSRRLAQSPRSYNEQFF. CDR3 nucleotides: TGTGCCAGCAGCCGTCGACTAGCCCAATCCCCTAGATCCTACAATGAGCAGTTCTTC.

This rearrangement joins TRBV7-8 to TRBJ1-2; D is possibly TRBD1 (5 bases). The CDR3 length is 12 residues. The V gene's germline CDR1 is SGHVS and CDR2 FQNEAQ. V lost 0 bases, J lost 8 bases, and 7 bases lay in between. CDR3 coding DNA: TGTGCCAGCAGCTTAGCGGGGCTCGGCTACACCTTC. It translates to CASSLAGLGYTF.

This clone was recorded once. This CDR3 is CAWMRDRASYEQYF. Written as DNA, the CDR3 is TGTGCCTGGATGAGGGACAGGGCCTCCTACGAGCAGTACTTC. The chain is built from TRBV30 and TRBJ2-7, with 9 positions matching TRBD1. This CDR3 contains 14 residues. CDR1 is GTSNPN and CDR2 is SVGIG in the germline V gene (reference sequence). J gave up 0 bases and V 4 bases, and 4 bases lay outside the gene matches.

The chain recombines TRBV24-1 with TRBJ1-5, with D perhaps matching TRBD1 (5 bases). Trimming took off 8 bases at V and 0 bases at J, with 31 bases between the two ends. CDR1 is KGHDR and CDR2 is SFDVKD in the germline V gene. The CDR3 covers 21 residues. The CDR3 here is CATIRTSDYSQRRYSNQPQHF. DNA of the CDR3: TGTGCCACCATCAGGACAAGTGATTATAGTCAACGTCGGTATAGCAATCAGCCCCAGCATTTT.

This clone occurred once. The gene calls are TRBV7-2 and TRBJ1-1; D may be TRBD1 (5 bases). The CDR3 extends over 13 amino acids. V was cut by 2 bases and J by 6 bases, with 10 bases left in between. The germline CDR1 and CDR2 sequences are SGHTA and FQGNSA. The chain's CDR3 is CASSLKGMAEAFF. CDR3 nucleotides: TGTGCCAGCAGCTTAAAGGGGATGGCTGAAGCTTTCTTT.

The chain carries TRBV18 and TRBJ1-5; 7 nucleotides align to TRBD1. The CDR3 has 15 amino acids. Germline-derived CDR1 and CDR2 are KGHSH and LQKENI. J was trimmed by 1 base and V by 2 bases; bases with no gene match: 2. The CDR3 DNA follows: TGTGCCAGCTCACCATCGGGACAGAGCAATCAGCCCCAGCATTTT. Its translation is CASSPSGQSNQPQHF.

This clone came up a few times. The CDR3 region has the DNA TGCAGCGTCTCGCAGGGGTCGGTGGCCTACAATGAGCAGTTCTTC. This codes for CSVSQGSVAYNEQFF. The chain joins TRBV29-1 to TRBJ2-1; D may be TRBD1 (6 bases). From germline, CDR1 is SQVTM and CDR2 ANQGSEA. The CDR3 extends over 15 amino acids. With 6 bases removed from V and 2 bases from J, the gap between germline ends came to 17 bases.

This chain joins TRBV28 and TRBJ1-4; D remains unclear. Per germline, CDR1 MDHEN and CDR2 SYDVKM. V was clipped by 4 bases and J by 8 bases, with 14 bases between them. The CDR3 totals 14 residues. CDR3 bases: TGTGCCAGCAGTTCTGGAGTATTATGGGAAAAACTGTTTTTT. It encodes CASSSGVLWEKLFF.

V usage is TRBV27 and J usage is TRBJ2-5; D is undetermined. Germline CDR1 MNHEY, CDR2 SMNVEV (reference sequence). This CDR3 is 13 amino acids long. V dropped 6 bases and J dropped 3 bases, with 11 bases sitting between them. The CDR3 reads CASRYQAEETQYF. CDR3 sequence (DNA): TGTGCCAGCAGGTACCAGGCCGAAGAGACCCAGTACTTC.

This chain connects TRBV27 to TRBJ2-1; tentatively, D is TRBD1 (5 bases). Trimming took 4 bases from V and 5 from J, leaving 9 bases between them. Per germline, CDR1 MNHEY and CDR2 SMNVEV (reference sequence). The CDR3 totals 13 residues. CDR3 region: CASSSRQNNEQFF. The CDR3, as DNA: TGTGCCAGCAGTTCCCGACAGAACAATGAGCAGTTCTTC.

This chain links TRBV5-1 with TRBJ2-5; D possibly corresponds to TRBD2 (6 bases). V lost 0 bases and J lost 6, with 9 bases in between. This CDR3 region has 13 residues. CDR1 and CDR2 (germline): SGHRS, YFSETQ. In DNA, the CDR3 is TGCGCCAGCAGCTTGGCTAGCGAAAAGACCCAGTACTTC. It translates to CASSLASEKTQYF.

The chain is built from TRBV2 and TRBJ2-3; the D gene is possibly TRBD2 (5 bases). The germline V gene encodes CDR1 SNHLY and CDR2 FYNNEI. This CDR3 has 15 amino acids. The V end was cut by 4 bases, the J end by 4 bases, with 15 bases between. The CDR3 nucleotides read TGTGCCAGCAGTGGTCGGCTAGCCCCCCCAGATACGCAGTATTTT. This sequence encodes CASSGRLAPPDTQYF.

The chain couples TRBV9 to TRBJ1-2; the match to TRBD1 covers 9 bases. This CDR3 comprises 15 residues. The germline V gene encodes CDR1 SGDLS and CDR2 YYNGEE. V shed 4 bases and J 8 bases; nucleotides not matched to a gene: 12. The CDR3 here is CASSPRVQGAWGYTF. CDR3 sequence (DNA): TGTGCCAGCAGCCCCCGGGTACAGGGGGCGTGGGGCTACACCTTC.